This entry lists 27 T cell receptor beta chains sequenced from one sample in a study of blood T cell repertoires in COVID-19. The table came from immunoSEQ multiplex PCR; TCRdb's copy has only in-frame clones and leaves some out. Among approximately 150,000 clones listed, roughly 84% were seen once. The sample was peripheral blood. The receptors come from a woman in her forties or fifties with COVID-19, enrolled during active disease.

This chain joins TRBV7-3 and TRBJ2-2; 11 bases map to TRBD2. The germline V gene has CDR1 SGHTA and CDR2 FQGTGA. After removal of 4 bases from V and 3 bases from J, the junction contained 13 bases not matched to a gene. This CDR3 has 19 amino acids. In DNA, the CDR3 is TGTGCCAGCAGCTCCCAGCTAGCGGGGGGACCCGATTACACCGGGGAGCTGTTTTTT. Its translation: CASSSQLAGGPDYTGELFF.

V is TRBV2 and J is TRBJ2-1; D is possibly TRBD1 (6 bases). Germline V gives CDR1 SNHLY, CDR2 FYNNEI. Trimming took 5 bases from V and 5 from J, leaving 10 bases between them. CDR3 length equals 13 residues. The CDR3 region is CASSPQGHNEQFF. CDR3 nucleotides: TGTGCCAGCAGTCCCCAGGGGCACAATGAGCAGTTCTTC.

Only a few counts were recorded for this clone. The V and J genes are TRBV5-6 and TRBJ2-2; 8 positions agree with TRBD1. Germline-derived CDR1 and CDR2 are SGHDT and YYEEEE. The CDR3 runs to 13 residues. V lost 2 bases to trimming and J lost 6 bases; unmatched junction nucleotides: 0. CDR3 in amino acids: CASSLQGAGELFF. The CDR3 DNA sequence: TGTGCCAGCAGCTTACAGGGGGCCGGGGAGCTGTTTTTT.

The V and J genes are TRBV2 and TRBJ2-1; D call uncertain. The V and J ends lost 4 bases and 4 bases respectively, with 14 bases between them. This CDR3 has 15 amino acids. The germline gives CDR1 SNHLY, CDR2 FYNNEI. CDR3 residues: CASSAGPPSYNEQFF. The DNA for the CDR3 is TGTGCCAGCAGTGCCGGTCCCCCCTCTTACAATGAGCAGTTCTTC.

The CDR3 nucleotides are TGTGCCAGCAGTGCGACAGGGTATGAGCAGTTCTTC. Its translation is CASSATGYEQFF. The chain has TRBV7-9 and TRBJ2-1; 7 bases are a match to TRBD1. Germline V gene lookup returns CDR1 SEHNR and CDR2 FQNEAQ (reference sequence). V lost 6 bases to trimming and J lost 8 bases; unmatched junction nucleotides: 4. The CDR3 length is 12 residues.

The rearrangement uses TRBV7-5 and TRBJ2-7; TRBD1 is taken as the D call from the table, unchecked against the DNA. TRBV7-5 is marked as a pseudogene. The length of the CDR3 is 14 residues. DNA for the CDR3: TGTGTCAGAAGCTCAGGACAGGGGCCCTACGAGCAGTACTTC. Translating it yields CVRSSGQGPYEQYF.

The chain couples TRBV2 to TRBJ1-6, with TRBD1 matching 7 bases. In germline, CDR1 is SNHLY, CDR2 FYNNEI. The CDR3 spans 14 residues. The trim removed 7 bases at V and 8 bases at J, leaving 8 bases unmatched. The chain's CDR3 is CASTQQGYDSPLHF. The CDR3 DNA reads as TGTGCCAGCACTCAACAGGGGTACGATTCACCCCTCCACTTT.

This clone was detected only once. The chain joins TRBV2 to TRBJ2-7; 8 bases match TRBD2. J was trimmed by 7 bases and V by 5 bases; bases with no gene match: 4. The CDR3 consists of 12 residues. The germline CDR1 and CDR2 sequences are SNHLY and FYNNEI. The CDR3 nucleotides read TGTGCCAGCAGTCCCCGGGGGGGAGAGCAGTACTTC. Translated, it gives CASSPRGGEQYF.

J is TRBJ2-2 and V is TRBV5-4, with 7 bases aligning to TRBD1. The CDR3 is 16 amino acids. Germline CDR1 SGHNT, CDR2 YYREEE (reference sequence). The junction had 7 bases not matched to a gene; V was cut back by 1 base and J by 4 bases. The DNA of the CDR3 is TGTGCCAGCAGCTTGCCCACAGGGGTGGGCACCGGGGAGCTGTTTTTT. It yields the protein CASSLPTGVGTGELFF.

The table lists this clone with a count of one. This chain links TRBV12-5 with TRBJ1-5, with D unresolved. V was shortened by 7 bases and J by 4 bases, with 8 bases between the two germline ends. Germline CDR1 and CDR2: LGHNT and FRNRAP. The CDR3 has 12 residues. CDR3 nucleotides: TGTGCTAGTGCGGAGAGTAATCAGCCCCAGCATTTT. Its translation is CASAESNQPQHF.

The V call is TRBV11-2, the J call TRBJ2-1; 7 bases map to TRBD1. Per germline, CDR1 SGHAT and CDR2 FQNNGV. The junction had 6 bases not matched to a gene; V was cut back by 4 bases and J by 0 bases. This CDR3 is built from 16 residues. CDR3 in DNA: TGTGCCAGCAGCTCCTTACAGGGGAGCTCCTACAATGAGCAGTTCTTC. This encodes CASSSLQGSSYNEQFF.

DNA for the CDR3: TGCGCCAGCAGCTTGGGACCTTCCGGGGGGGGCCCAGATACGCAGTATTTT. Its protein product is CASSLGPSGGGPDTQYF. This rearrangement joins TRBV5-1 to TRBJ2-3; 8 positions agree with TRBD2. Trimming cost V 0 bases and J 4 bases; bases outside gene matches: 10. The CDR3 length is 17 residues. The germline V gene encodes CDR1 SGHRS and CDR2 YFSETQ.

The chain couples TRBV12-3 or TRBV12-4 to TRBJ1-5; no definite D call. CDR3 length equals 13 residues. The germline V and J ends were trimmed by 3 bases and 3 bases, with 6 bases remaining between them. In nucleotides, the CDR3 is TGTGCCAGCAGTTTCCGGGACAATCAGCCCCAGCATTTT. Its protein product is CASSFRDNQPQHF.

The rearrangement joins TRBV19 to TRBJ1-2; 7 bases align to TRBD1. The CDR3 has 15 amino acids. With V trimmed by 7 bases and J by 4 bases, 12 bases remained unmatched. Germline loops: CDR1 LNHDA, CDR2 SQIVND (reference sequence). In DNA, the CDR3 is TGTGCCAGTAAAGCAGGGGGACCCCTCTCCTATGGCTACACCTTC. Residues: CASKAGGPLSYGYTF.

The V call is TRBV20-1, the J call TRBJ1-1; no definite D call. The CDR3 has 11 amino acids. Trimming removed 3 bases from V and 2 bases from J, with 4 bases in between. Germline lookup yields CDR1 DFQATT and CDR2 SNEGSKA (reference sequence). As DNA, the CDR3 is TGCAGTGCTAGGGCCAACACTGAAGCTTTCTTT. Its protein is CSARANTEAFF.

Only a few counts were recorded for this clone. This chain links TRBV6-5 with TRBJ1-1, with unresolved D. The V and J ends lost 0 bases and 9 bases respectively, with 11 bases between them. The CDR3 contains 13 residues. CDR1 is MNHEY, CDR2 SVGAGI, per germline. The CDR3 region is CASSYSEGFQAFF. The CDR3 nucleotides are TGTGCCAGCAGTTACTCCGAGGGTTTTCAAGCTTTCTTT.

The V call is TRBV4-2, the J call TRBJ2-5, with TRBD1 matching 9 bases. Per the germline V gene, CDR1 is LGHNA and CDR2 is YNFKEQ. The CDR3 contains 16 residues. The V and J ends lost 0 bases and 5 bases, in that order; junction bases with no gene match: 7. CDR3 DNA sequence: TGTGCCAGCAGCCAAGATCGGGAGACAGGGGGGGAGACCCAGTACTTC. Its translation: CASSQDRETGGETQYF.

The gene calls are TRBV7-9 and TRBJ1-6; a possible D gene is TRBD1 (5 bases). From germline, CDR1 is SEHNR and CDR2 FQNEAQ (reference sequence). The CDR3 covers 16 residues. V dropped 3 bases and J dropped 0 bases, with 9 bases sitting between them. CDR3 coding DNA: TGTGCCAGCAGCTTGACAGAGAGCTCCTATAATTCACCCCTCCACTTT. Translated: CASSLTESSYNSPLHF.

Concerning this clone: The sample carries other DNA sequences with the same CDR3. This chain uses TRBV9 with TRBJ1-2, with D hard to call. Germline CDR1 is SGDLS and CDR2 is YYNGEE. This CDR3 is 15 amino acids long. V was cut by 2 bases and J by 5 bases, with 16 bases left in between. The CDR3 loop reads CASSVEVVTSYGYTF. The CDR3 DNA reads as TGTGCCAGCAGCGTGGAGGTTGTGACGTCTTATGGCTACACCTTC. The whole variable domain, remainder taken from reference TRBV9 and TRBJ1-2, is DSGVTQTPKHLITATGQRVTLRCSPRSGDLSVYWYQQSLDQGLQFLIQYYNGEERAKGNILERFSAQQFPDLHSELNLSSLELGDSALYFCASSVEVVTSYGYTFGSGTRLTVV.

V and J are TRBV4-3 and TRBJ2-7; 10 bases match TRBD1. This CDR3 spans 16 amino acids. J gave up 2 bases and V 1 base, and 5 bases lay outside the gene matches. The germline gives CDR1 LGHNA, CDR2 YSLEER. In DNA form, the CDR3 reads TGCGCCAGCAGCCAAGGTAGGGGGACAGGGGCCTACGAGCAGTACTTC. Amino acid sequence: CASSQGRGTGAYEQYF.

The rearrangement uses TRBV7-3 and TRBJ1-2, with 8 bases lining up with TRBD1. The CDR3 has 13 amino acids. Trimming removed 4 bases from V and 7 bases from J; junction bases left unmatched: 5. Germline V gene lookup returns CDR1 SGHTA and CDR2 FQGTGA. The CDR3 nucleotides are TGTGCCAGCAGCTCTGCAGGGGGCTTTGGCTACACCTTC. Translation gives CASSSAGGFGYTF. The full variable domain, with the rest looked up from reference TRBV7-3 and TRBJ1-2, is GAGVSQTPSNKVTEKGKYVELRCDPISGHTALYWYRQSLGQGPEFLIYFQGTGAADDSGLPNDRFFAVRPEGSVSTLKIQRTERGDSAVYLCASSSAGGFGYTFGSGTRLTVV.

V and J are TRBV18 and TRBJ2-7; no clear D gene. There are 14 residues in the CDR3. V was clipped by 6 bases and J by 7 bases, with 19 bases between them. Germline CDR1 is KGHSH and CDR2 is LQKENI. The DNA of the CDR3 is TGTGCCAGCTCCCCCACGGAAGCTACGGGTGAGCAGTACTTC. Protein sequence: CASSPTEATGEQYF.

The chain has TRBV11-3 and TRBJ2-1, with 10 bases that match TRBD2. Per germline, CDR1 SGHNT and CDR2 YENEEA. V was pared by 6 bases and J by 8 bases, with 10 bases of the junction left unmatched. This CDR3 is 15 amino acids long. In DNA, the CDR3 is TGTGCCAGCAGGCGTTTAGCGGGGGGAATGGATGAGCAGTTCTTC. This codes for CASRRLAGGMDEQFF.

This clone was recorded a few times. V gene TRBV11-2 combines with J gene TRBJ1-6, with D uncertain. The CDR3 covers 13 residues. Per the germline V gene, CDR1 is SGHAT and CDR2 is FQNNGV. V was trimmed by 5 bases and J by 7 bases, leaving 9 bases between them. This CDR3 is CASSQERNSPLHF. CDR3 coding DNA: TGTGCCAGCAGCCAAGAACGGAATTCACCCCTCCACTTT.

The chain links TRBV27 to TRBJ1-2; no clear D gene. The CDR3 is 13 residues long. The ends were cut back, 4 bases at V and 2 bases at J, with 8 bases in the middle. Looked up from germline, CDR1 is MNHEY and CDR2 is SMNVEV (reference sequence). The CDR3 DNA reads TGTGCCAGCAGTTCGGTCCTAAACTATGGCTACACCTTC. Translated: CASSSVLNYGYTF.

V and J are TRBV9 and TRBJ1-5; tentative D call: TRBD1 (5 bases). CDR3 length equals 15 residues. Trimming shortened V by 5 bases and J by 6 bases, and 18 bases separated the two germline ends. Germline V gene sequence: CDR1 SGDLS, CDR2 YYNGEE. The CDR3, as DNA: TGTGCCAGCAGTGCCTCCGGGGGAGCAGGTCAGCCCCAGCATTTT. Its translation: CASSASGGAGQPQHF.

The chain has TRBV3-1 (or the pseudogene TRBV3-2) and TRBJ2-5; a weak D match, TRBD1 (6 bases). Trimming pared 6 bases from V and 4 bases from J, leaving 18 bases between. Per germline, CDR1 LGHDT and CDR2 YNNKEL (reference sequence). The CDR3 consists of 15 residues. CDR3 in amino acids: CASSARTFRGETQYF. The CDR3 coding sequence is TGTGCCAGCAGTGCACGCACCTTCAGGGGAGAGACCCAGTACTTC.